The table lists the clone carrying this T cell receptor (beta chain) with a count of one. What it binds is unknown. The data originate from a study of post-analysis software for immune sequencing data. cDNA libraries for TCR beta contained unique molecular identifiers. TCRdb fed the PCR reads into MiXCR, producing one record per CDR3 protein. The sample shows about 820,000 distinct CDR3 sequences, roughly 50% of them seen only once. Per the germline V gene, CDR1 is DFQATT and CDR2 is SNEGSKA (reference sequence). The V gene end was trimmed by 5 bases and the J gene end by 5 bases; junction bases not matched to a gene: 9. The CDR3 consists of 14 residues. The study, taken as a whole, reports: Batch-matched samples strongly co-clustered by F measure. When compared against controls, multiple sclerosis patients showed significantly lower normalized Chao1 diversity. TRBV5-6, TRBV5-1 and TRBV20-1 were among several TRBV segments more frequent in patients than controls.

Sequenced material: blood. The clonotype comes from a girl between 10 and 17 years old with multiple sclerosis. This chain links TRBV20-1 with TRBJ2-3, with 8 bases lining up with TRBD2. CDR3 sequence: CSAPRGGPGDTQYF. The DNA of the CDR3 is TGCAGTGCTCCCCGGGGGGGCCCCGGAGATACGCAGTATTTT.